The present T cell receptor beta chain was sequenced within a study of immune heterogeneity within non-small cell lung tumors. Regarding the study as a whole: Different patients shared few of their high-frequency T-cell receptor beta clonotypes.

A first 10-cycle multiplex round used 32 V-gene and 13 J-gene primers on TCR beta CDR3. One entry per CDR3 protein, called by TCRdb with MiXCR from the multiplex PCR reads. The table has roughly 8,900 distinct CDR3 sequences, 31% seen once. By proportion, this clonotype is medium-sized. As yet, its antigen is unknown. V was pared by 5 bases and J by 3 bases, with 2 bases between. The CDR3 totals 12 residues. Germline V gene data show CDR1 as LNHDA and CDR2 as SQIVND (reference sequence). Template input was genomic DNA from bulk tumor (roughly 600 ng per sample). In surgery, several biopsies were collected from each primary tumor at widely spaced sites. The patients were newly diagnosed with non-small cell lung cancer, had not been treated, and had curative surgery. The study drew donors from newly diagnosed non-small cell lung cancer patients having surgery with curative intent.

The chain couples TRBV19 to TRBJ2-6; D is undetermined. The TCR comes from a man in his fifties or sixties with non-small cell lung cancer. Sample: lung tumor tissue. CDR3 sequence: CASSFGANVLTF. The CDR3 DNA reads as TGTGCCAGTAGTTTTGGGGCCAACGTCCTGACTTTC.